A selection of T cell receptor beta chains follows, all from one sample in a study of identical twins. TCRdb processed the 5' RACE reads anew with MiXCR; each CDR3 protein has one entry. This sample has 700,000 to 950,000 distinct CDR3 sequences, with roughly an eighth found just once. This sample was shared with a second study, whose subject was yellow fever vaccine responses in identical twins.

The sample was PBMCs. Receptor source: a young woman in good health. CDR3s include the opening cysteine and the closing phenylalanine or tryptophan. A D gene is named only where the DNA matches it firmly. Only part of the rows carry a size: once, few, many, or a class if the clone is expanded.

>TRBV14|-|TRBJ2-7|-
CASNPTGDRSYEQYF
TGTGCCAGCAATCCAACGGGCGACCGCTCCTACGAGCAGTACTTC
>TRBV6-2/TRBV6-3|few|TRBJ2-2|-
CASSYVGGGGELFF
TGTGCCAGCAGTTACGTCGGGGGCGGCGGGGAGCTGTTTTTT
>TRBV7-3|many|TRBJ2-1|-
CASSPPGEYNEQFF
TGTGCCAGCAGCCCCCCCGGGGAGTACAATGAGCAGTTCTTC
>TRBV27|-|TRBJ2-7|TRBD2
CASSGGGSGSWHEQYF
TGTGCCAGCAGTGGGGGGGGTAGCGGGAGTTGGCACGAGCAGTACTTC
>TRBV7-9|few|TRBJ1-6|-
CASSAPEKGDSPLHF
TGTGCCAGCAGCGCCCCTGAGAAGGGTGATTCACCCCTCCACTTT
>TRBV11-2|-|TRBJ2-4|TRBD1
CASSLVLGQGGITNIQYF
TGTGCCAGCAGCTTAGTTTTAGGACAGGGAGGAATAACGAACATTCAGTACTTC
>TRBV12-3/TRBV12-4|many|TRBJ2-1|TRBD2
CASSFGTTYNEQFF
TGTGCCAGCAGTTTCGGGACTACCTACAATGAGCAGTTCTTC
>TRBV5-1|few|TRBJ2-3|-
CASSPALGGPDTQYF
TGCGCCAGCAGCCCTGCTCTGGGGGGGCCCGATACGCAGTATTTT
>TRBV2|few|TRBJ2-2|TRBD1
CASSEWPRDRASTGELFF
TGTGCCAGCAGTGAATGGCCCAGGGACAGGGCTAGCACCGGGGAGCTGTTTTTT
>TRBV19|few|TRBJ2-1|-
CASSTASVSYNEQFF
TGTGCCAGTAGTACGGCTAGCGTTTCCTACAATGAGCAGTTCTTC
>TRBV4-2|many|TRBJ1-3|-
CASSQTGIDFGNTIYF
TGTGCCAGCAGCCAAACAGGGATAGACTTCGGAAACACCATATATTTT
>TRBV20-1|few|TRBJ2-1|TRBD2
CSARGLAGTGEQFF
TGCAGTGCTAGAGGACTAGCGGGGACAGGGGAGCAGTTCTTC